One and the same sample provided the 8 T cell receptor beta chains below, sequenced in a study of CD8+ T cells in alopecia areata. TCR sequencing used cDNA made by reverse transcription of extracted RNA. This table comes from immunoSEQ multiplex PCR, and its TCRdb copy is limited to in-frame clones, with some not included. Here the sample spans 150,000 to 200,000 clones, less than 75% being singletons. Treatment indicated: oral pan-JAK inhibitor, 5-10 mg twice daily. Sequenced here: CD4+ T cells sorted from blood, sampled at approximately week 56, from a patient treated with tofacitinib. Receptors were obtained from a human donor with alopecia areata.

This clone was seen a few times. The V call is TRBV27, the J call TRBJ2-7; D gene uncertain. Trimming pared 5 bases from V and 0 bases from J, leaving 11 bases between. Germline V gene sequence: CDR1 MNHEY, CDR2 SMNVEV (reference sequence). The CDR3 runs to 14 residues. CDR3 loop: CASSIRQASYEQYF. For the CDR3, the DNA is TGTGCCAGCAGTATACGACAAGCCTCCTACGAGCAGTACTTC.

The CDR3 DNA follows: TGCAGCGCGGTGAACAATGAAAAACTGTTTTTT. Its translation is CSAVNNEKLFF. This chain connects TRBV29-1 to TRBJ1-4, with D uncertain. The V gene's germline CDR1 is SQVTM and CDR2 ANQGSEA. There are 11 residues in the CDR3. V lost 7 bases to trimming and J lost 5 bases, with 8 bases between them.

The chain employs TRBV7-9 and TRBJ2-6, with TRBD1 as a possible D gene (6 bases). There are 16 residues in the CDR3. Trimming left V 2 bases short and J 6 bases short, with 14 bases between. Germline V CDR1 and CDR2: SEHNR, FQNEAQ (reference sequence). In DNA form, the CDR3 reads TGTGCCAGCAGCTTAAACTACAGGGTTGCGGCCAACGTCCTGACTTTC. Translating gives CASSLNYRVAANVLTF. Full variable domain (outside the CDR3, taken from reference TRBV7-9 and TRBJ2-6): DTGVSQNPRHKITKRGQNVTFRCDPISEHNRLYWYRQTLGQGPEFLTYFQNEAQLEKSRLLSDRFSAERPKGSFSTLEIQRTEQGDSAMYLCASSLNYRVAANVLTFGAGSRLTVL.

The rearrangement links TRBV30 to TRBJ1-6, with 9 positions matching TRBD1. Germline CDR1 is GTSNPN and CDR2 is SVGIG (reference sequence). The CDR3 spans 13 residues. With 5 bases clipped from V and 8 bases from J, the junction kept 4 bases outside the gene matches. The CDR3 nucleotides read TGTGCCTGGGGAAGACAGGGGGATTCACCCCTCCACTTT. Translation: CAWGRQGDSPLHF.

This clone showed up just a few times. This chain links TRBV7-8 with TRBJ2-7; 7 bases align to TRBD2. Germline CDR1 is SGHVS and CDR2 is FQNEAQ. This CDR3 spans 16 amino acids. The ends lost 0 bases at V and 2 bases at J; junction bases unmatched: 7. The CDR3 sequence is CASSLASGGGPYEQYF. As DNA, the CDR3 is TGTGCCAGCAGCTTAGCGTCCGGGGGAGGGCCCTACGAGCAGTACTTC. Using reference TRBV7-8 and TRBJ2-7 for the parts outside the CDR3, the full variable domain is GAGVSQSPRYKVAKRGQDVALRCDPISGHVSLFWYQQALGQGPEFLTYFQNEAQLDKSGLPSDRFFAERPEGSVSTLKIQRTQQEDSAVYLCASSLASGGGPYEQYFGPGTRLTVT.

The genes are TRBV10-3 and TRBJ2-7; tentatively, D is TRBD1 (6 bases). CDR1 ENHRY and CDR2 SYGVKD come from the germline V gene. The CDR3 contains 13 residues. Deletions cut 11 bases from V and 5 bases from J, with 19 bases between. CDR3 protein: CAFRDTGNDEQYF. The CDR3 DNA is TGTGCCTTCCGGGACACAGGTAACGACGAGCAGTACTTC.

This chain connects TRBV29-1 to TRBJ2-6; D uncertain. Germline-derived CDR1 and CDR2 are SQVTM and ANQGSEA. The CDR3 covers 13 residues. V was shortened by 4 bases and J by 1 base, with 5 bases between the two germline ends. The CDR3 sequence is CSVGASGANVLTF. The CDR3 DNA sequence: TGCAGCGTTGGAGCGTCTGGGGCCAACGTCCTGACTTTC. The whole variable domain, filled in from reference TRBV29-1 and TRBJ2-6, reads SAVISQKPSRDICQRGTSLTIQCQVDSQVTMMFWYRQQPGQSLTLIATANQGSEATYESGFVIDKFPISRPNLTFSTLTVSNMSPEDSSIYLCSVGASGANVLTFGAGSRLTVL.

In its sample, this clone was seen once. The V call is TRBV7-9, the J call TRBJ2-7, with D possibly matching TRBD1 (6 bases). The CDR3 length is 15 residues. V was pared by 5 bases and J by 0 bases, with 14 bases between. The V gene's germline CDR1 is SEHNR and CDR2 FQNEAQ (reference sequence). In nucleotides, the CDR3 is TGTGCCAGCAGCGGTACAGGGACAAGCTCCTACGAGCAGTACTTC. Translated, it gives CASSGTGTSSYEQYF.